This TCR beta chain is drawn from a study of lung T cells in sarcoidosis with Löfgren's syndrome. Whole-study findings and limits: These T cells possibly recognize a putative, unidentified sarcoidosis-associated antigen.

Each CDR3 protein gets one entry after TCRdb re-called the reads with MiXCR. Of approximately 20,000 distinct CDR3 sequences listed, over 20% are singletons. Worth noting for this clonotype: Its antigen is currently unknown. One base away lies a much larger clone, so this may be a sequencing read error.

This sequence originates from a human donor with sarcoidosis (Löfgren's syndrome or another form), or a control subject (not recorded which). Sequenced: CD4+ T cells from bronchoalveolar lavage.

This chain's CDR3 is CSAPTGGYEQYF. CDR3 DNA: TGCAGTGCTCCCACAGGGGGGTACGAGCAGTACTTC. The rearrangement joins TRBV20-1 to TRBJ2-7; 8 bases are shared with TRBD1. Germline V gene sequence: CDR1 DFQATT, CDR2 SNEGSKA (reference sequence). Trimming removed 5 bases from V and 4 bases from J; junction bases left unmatched: 4. The CDR3 is 12 residues long.